This TCR beta chain derives from a study of vaccination effects on CD4 cells after COVID-19. As regards this clone: Antigen specificity is unknown.

ViraFEST used viral peptide pools to expand antigen-specific CD4+ T cells before sequencing. The culture ran for 10 days before CD4+ T cells were isolated. By PCR, the person was confirmed to have had SARS-CoV-2 infection between March and December 2020. Cultivation was performed at two million PBMC per well with about 9.6 IU/ml IL-2 and 7.5 to 10 ug/ml peptides added. The CDR3 extends over 13 amino acids. The J segment lost 6 bases and the V segment lost 6 bases, leaving 5 bases of the junction unmatched. Per the germline V gene, CDR1 is SNHLY and CDR2 is FYNNEI. Clones were read by immunoSEQ multiplex PCR, and TCRdb kept only the in-frame ones, dropping some. The sample yields roughly 70,000 clones, under 85% seen once. General study results and limits: Clones that were induced by infection or by vaccine showed marked contraction late after vaccination.

The gene calls are TRBV2 and TRBJ1-5, with 7 nucleotides matching TRBD1. The receptor was isolated from a human donor who had a prior SARS-CoV-2 infection. The input for sequencing was CD4+ T cells from PBMCs cultured with HIV peptides, taken before COVID-19 vaccination. Subset reported: HIV-1 Nef peptide pool negative control/reference culture. In nucleotides, the CDR3 is TGTGCCAGCAGGGTGGACAGGAGTCAGCCCCAGCATTTT. Translated, it gives CASRVDRSQPQHF.